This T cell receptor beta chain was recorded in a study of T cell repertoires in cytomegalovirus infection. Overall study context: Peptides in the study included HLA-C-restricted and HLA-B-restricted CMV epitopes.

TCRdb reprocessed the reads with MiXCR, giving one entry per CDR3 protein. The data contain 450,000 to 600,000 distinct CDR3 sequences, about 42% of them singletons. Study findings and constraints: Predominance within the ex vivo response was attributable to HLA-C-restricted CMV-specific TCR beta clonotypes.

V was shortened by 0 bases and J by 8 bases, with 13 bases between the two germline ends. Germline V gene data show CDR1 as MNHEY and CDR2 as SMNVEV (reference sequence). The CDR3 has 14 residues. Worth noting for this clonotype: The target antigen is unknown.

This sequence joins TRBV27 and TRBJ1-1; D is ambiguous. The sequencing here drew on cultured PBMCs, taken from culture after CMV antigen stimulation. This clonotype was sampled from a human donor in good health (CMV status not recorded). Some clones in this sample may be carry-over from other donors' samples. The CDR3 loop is CASSLSTVGREAFF. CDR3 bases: TGTGCCAGCAGTTTATCGACGGTTGGGCGGGAAGCTTTCTTT.